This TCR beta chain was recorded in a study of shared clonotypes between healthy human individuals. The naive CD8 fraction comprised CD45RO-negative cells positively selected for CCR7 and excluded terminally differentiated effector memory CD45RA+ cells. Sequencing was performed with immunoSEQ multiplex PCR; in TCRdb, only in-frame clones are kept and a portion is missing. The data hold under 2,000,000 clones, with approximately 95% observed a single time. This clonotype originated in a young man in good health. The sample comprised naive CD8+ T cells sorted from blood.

Here the CDR3 DNA reads TGTGCCAGCAGCTTAGCGTCTTGGGGGCAGGTGAACACTGAAGCTTTCTTT. As protein: CASSLASWGQVNTEAFF. The chain recombines TRBV7-9 with TRBJ1-1; maybe TRBD1 (6 bases). The CDR3 totals 17 residues. Germline assignment: CDR1 SEHNR and CDR2 FQNEAQ (reference sequence). V was pared by 0 bases and J by 0 bases, with 14 bases between.